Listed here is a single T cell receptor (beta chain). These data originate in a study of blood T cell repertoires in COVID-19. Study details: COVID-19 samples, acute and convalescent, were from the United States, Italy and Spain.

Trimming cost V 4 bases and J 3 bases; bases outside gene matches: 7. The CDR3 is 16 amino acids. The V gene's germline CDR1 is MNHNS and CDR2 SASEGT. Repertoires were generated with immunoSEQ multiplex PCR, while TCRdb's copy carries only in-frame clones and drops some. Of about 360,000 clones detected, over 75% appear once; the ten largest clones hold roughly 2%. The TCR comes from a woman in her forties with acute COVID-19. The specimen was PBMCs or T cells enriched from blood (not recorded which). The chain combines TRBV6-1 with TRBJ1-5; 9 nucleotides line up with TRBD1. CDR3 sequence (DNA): TGTGCCAGCAGTGCCTACAGGGGGCCGAACAATCAGCCCCAGCATTTT. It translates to CASSAYRGPNNQPQHF.